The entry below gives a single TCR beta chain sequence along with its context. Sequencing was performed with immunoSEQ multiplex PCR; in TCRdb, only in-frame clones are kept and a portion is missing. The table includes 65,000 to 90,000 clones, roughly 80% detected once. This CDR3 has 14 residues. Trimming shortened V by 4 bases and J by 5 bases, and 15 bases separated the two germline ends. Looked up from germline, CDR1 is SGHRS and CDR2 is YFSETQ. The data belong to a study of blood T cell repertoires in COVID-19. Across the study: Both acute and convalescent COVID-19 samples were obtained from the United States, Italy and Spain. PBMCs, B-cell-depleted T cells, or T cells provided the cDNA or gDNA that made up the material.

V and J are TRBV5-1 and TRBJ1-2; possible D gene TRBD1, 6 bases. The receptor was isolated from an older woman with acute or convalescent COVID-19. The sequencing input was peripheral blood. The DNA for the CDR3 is TGCGCCAGCAGCACCGGACAGCCGCCGTATGGCTACACCTTC. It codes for CASSTGQPPYGYTF.